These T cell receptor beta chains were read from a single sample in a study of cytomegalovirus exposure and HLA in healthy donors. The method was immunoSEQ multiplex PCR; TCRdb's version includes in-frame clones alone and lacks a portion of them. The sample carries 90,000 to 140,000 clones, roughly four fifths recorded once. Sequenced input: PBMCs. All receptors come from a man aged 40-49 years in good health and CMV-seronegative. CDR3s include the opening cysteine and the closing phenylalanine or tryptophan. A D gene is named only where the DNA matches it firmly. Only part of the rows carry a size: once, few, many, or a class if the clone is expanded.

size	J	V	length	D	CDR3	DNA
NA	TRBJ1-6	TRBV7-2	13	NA	CASALGGREPLHF	TGTGCCAGCGCCTTGGGGGGGCGCGAGCCCCTCCACTTT
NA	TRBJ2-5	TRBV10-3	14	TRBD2	CAISEPRLAGTQYF	TGTGCCATCAGTGAGCCACGACTAGCTGGGACCCAGTACTTC
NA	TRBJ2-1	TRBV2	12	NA	CASSGQNNEQFF	TGTGCCAGCAGTGGACAGAACAATGAGCAGTTCTTC
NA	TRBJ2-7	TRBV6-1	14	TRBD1	CASSSGTVIYEQYF	TGTGCCAGCAGTTCGGGGACAGTGATCTACGAGCAGTACTTC
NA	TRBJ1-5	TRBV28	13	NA	CASSLEVGQPQHF	TGTGCCAGCAGTTTAGAGGTTGGTCAGCCCCAGCATTTT
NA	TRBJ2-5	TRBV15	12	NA	CATSIGGQAQYF	TGTGCCACCAGTATAGGGGGTCAGGCCCAGTACTTC
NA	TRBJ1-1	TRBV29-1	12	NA	CSVEIHTGEAFF	TGCAGCGTTGAAATTCACACGGGGGAAGCTTTCTTT
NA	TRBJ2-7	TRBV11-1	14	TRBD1	CASSSDRSSYEQYF	TGTGCCAGCAGCTCGGACAGGAGCTCCTACGAGCAGTACTTC
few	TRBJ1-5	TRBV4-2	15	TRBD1	CASSQGTGTDQPQHF	TGTGCCAGCAGCCAGGGGACAGGGACGGATCAGCCCCAGCATTTT
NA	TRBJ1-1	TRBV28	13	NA	CASSTERGTEAFF	TGTGCCAGCAGTACGGAAAGGGGGACTGAAGCTTTCTTT
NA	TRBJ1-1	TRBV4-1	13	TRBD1	CASRATGVTEAFF	TGCGCCAGCAGGGCGACAGGGGTGACTGAAGCTTTCTTT
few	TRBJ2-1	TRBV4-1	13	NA	CASSQDKNNEQFF	TGCGCCAGCAGCCAAGATAAAAACAATGAGCAGTTCTTC
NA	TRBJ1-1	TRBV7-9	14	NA	CASTLTGENTEAFF	TGTGCCAGCACACTAACGGGTGAGAACACTGAAGCTTTCTTT
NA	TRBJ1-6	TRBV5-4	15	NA	CASSLWPGGDSPLHF	TGTGCCAGCAGCTTGTGGCCGGGCGGGGACTCACCCCTCCACTTT
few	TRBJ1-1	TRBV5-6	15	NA	CASSLVGTSIRGAFF	TGTGCCAGCAGCTTGGTTGGGACCTCTATCAGGGGAGCTTTCTTT
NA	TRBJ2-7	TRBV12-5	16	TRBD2	CASGQGLALAPYEQYF	TGTGCTAGTGGGCAGGGACTAGCGCTAGCACCCTACGAGCAGTACTTC
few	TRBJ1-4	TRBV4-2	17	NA	CASSQGRVGTLGEKLFF	TGTGCCAGCAGCCAAGGGAGGGTAGGAACGTTAGGTGAAAAACTGTTTTTT
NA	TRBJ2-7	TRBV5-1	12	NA	CASSLGPDEQYF	TGCGCCAGCAGCCTGGGGCCCGACGAGCAGTACTTC
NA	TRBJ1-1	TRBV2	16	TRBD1	CASSPTLGTENTEAFF	TGTGCCAGCAGTCCGACCCTTGGGACAGAGAACACTGAAGCTTTCTTT
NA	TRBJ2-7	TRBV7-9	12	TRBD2	CASSLASGDRYF	TGTGCCAGCAGCCTCGCTAGCGGGGACCGATACTTC
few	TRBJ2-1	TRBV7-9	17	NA	CSSSPPFRTVSYNEQFF	TGTTCCAGCAGCCCCCCCTTCAGGACAGTCTCCTACAATGAGCAGTTCTTC
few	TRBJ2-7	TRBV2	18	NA	CASSDGSSQSQGRHEQYF	TGTGCCAGCAGTGACGGATCCTCTCAATCACAGGGCCGCCACGAGCAGTACTTC
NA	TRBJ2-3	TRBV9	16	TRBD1	CASSVTLQGVGDTQYF	TGTGCCAGCAGCGTAACCCTCCAGGGGGTTGGAGATACGCAGTATTTT
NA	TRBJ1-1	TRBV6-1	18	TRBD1	CASSEASVGTGRHTEAFF	TGTGCCAGCAGTGAAGCTTCGGTCGGGACAGGGAGGCACACTGAAGCTTTCTTT
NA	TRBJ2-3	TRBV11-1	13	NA	CASTPPGTDTQYF	TGTGCCAGCACCCCACCGGGCACAGATACGCAGTATTTT
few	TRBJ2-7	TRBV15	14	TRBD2	CATSSSGSGNEQYF	TGTGCCACCAGCAGTAGCGGGAGTGGTAACGAGCAGTACTTC
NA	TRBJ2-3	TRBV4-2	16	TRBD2	CASSQSGAGRTDTQYF	TGTGCCAGCAGCCAGTCGGGAGCGGGGCGCACAGATACGCAGTATTTT
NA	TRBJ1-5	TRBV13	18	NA	CASSYSGHQLYSNQPQHF	TGTGCCAGCAGCTACTCGGGACACCAGCTGTATAGCAATCAGCCCCAGCATTTT
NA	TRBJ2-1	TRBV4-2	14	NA	CASSRGTAYNEQFF	TGTGCCAGCAGCCGCGGGACAGCTTACAATGAGCAGTTCTTC
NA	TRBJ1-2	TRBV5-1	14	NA	CASTFLGGQDGYTF	TGCGCCAGCACCTTCTTAGGAGGGCAGGATGGCTACACCTTC
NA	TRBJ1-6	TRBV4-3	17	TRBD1	CASSQGGTGGSYSPLHF	TGCGCCAGCAGCCAAGGAGGGACAGGGGGCTCGTATTCACCCCTCCACTTT
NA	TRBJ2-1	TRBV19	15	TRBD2	CASYSGLAGGYEQFF	TGTGCCAGTTATTCGGGACTAGCGGGAGGCTATGAGCAGTTCTTC
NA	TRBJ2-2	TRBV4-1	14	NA	CASSPGPNTGELFF	TGCGCCAGCAGCCCGGGTCCGAACACCGGGGAGCTGTTTTTT
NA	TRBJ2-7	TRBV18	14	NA	CASSRVDSSYEQYF	TGTGCCAGCTCACGAGTGGACTCCTCCTACGAGCAGTACTTC
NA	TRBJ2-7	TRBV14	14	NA	CASSQGRQYLEQYF	TGTGCCAGCAGCCAAGGTCGACAGTATCTCGAGCAGTACTTC
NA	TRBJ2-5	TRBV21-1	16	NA	CASSRIPGAFQETQYF	TGTGCCAGCAGCAGAATCCCGGGAGCGTTCCAAGAGACCCAGTACTTC
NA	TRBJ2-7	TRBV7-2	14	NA	CASSFIGGPPEQYF	TGTGCCAGCAGTTTTATCGGCGGGCCTCCCGAGCAGTACTTC
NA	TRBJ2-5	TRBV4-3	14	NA	CASSQDPHFGTQYF	TGCGCCAGCAGCCAAGATCCACATTTTGGGACCCAGTACTTC
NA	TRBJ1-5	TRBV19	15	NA	CASSIRTASNQPQHF	TGTGCCAGTAGTATACGGACAGCTAGCAATCAGCCCCAGCATTTT